These 5 T cell receptor beta chains came from one sample sequenced in a study of blood T cell repertoires in COVID-19. Produced via immunoSEQ multiplex PCR; TCRdb's table is partial and in-frame only. The data contain about 180,000 clones, around 86% of them seen just once; the ten biggest clones take up 7.6%. The sequenced sample consisted of peripheral blood. The receptors shown here come from a woman aged 70-85 years with COVID-19, enrolled during active disease.

The chain couples TRBV7-8 to TRBJ2-2; no clear D. Trimming stripped 5 bases from V and 5 bases from J, with 12 bases between. The CDR3 runs 14 residues. Per germline, CDR1 SGHVS and CDR2 FQNEAQ. The chain's CDR3 is CASSIRGRTGELFF. For the CDR3, the DNA is TGTGCCAGCAGCATACGAGGCCGGACCGGGGAGCTGTTTTTT.

The chain employs TRBV24-1 and TRBJ2-1, with 10 bases aligning to TRBD1. The germline V gene encodes CDR1 KGHDR and CDR2 SFDVKD. The CDR3 length is 15 residues. Unmatched junction bases numbered 7, after V lost 4 bases and J lost 8 bases. CDR3: CATSDHSTGGYEQFF. CDR3 DNA sequence: TGTGCCACCAGTGACCACTCGACAGGGGGCTATGAGCAGTTCTTC.

The chain uses TRBV7-2 and TRBJ2-5, with TRBD2 identical over 9 bases. Germline V gene lookup returns CDR1 SGHTA and CDR2 FQGNSA. The length of the CDR3 is 15 residues. V dropped 3 bases and J dropped 5; count of bases not matched to a gene: 7. The DNA of the CDR3 is TGTGCCAGCAGCTTTCGCGGCGGGAGGGGGGAGACCCAGTACTTC. This gives the protein CASSFRGGRGETQYF.

The CDR3 here is CASSSGLAGGGSYNEQFF. The DNA for the CDR3 is TGTGCCAGCAGCTCGGGACTAGCGGGAGGGGGCTCCTACAATGAGCAGTTCTTC. The chain couples TRBV7-2 to TRBJ2-1, with TRBD2 identical over 16 bases. The germline gives CDR1 SGHTA, CDR2 FQGNSA. Unmatched junction bases numbered 3, after V lost 4 bases and J lost 0 bases. The CDR3 extends over 18 amino acids.

The chain recombines TRBV28 with TRBJ1-2, with TRBD1 matching over 7 bases. The CDR3 loop spans 13 amino acids. With 3 bases clipped from V and 5 bases from J, the junction kept 3 bases outside the gene matches. The germline gives CDR1 MDHEN, CDR2 SYDVKM. CDR3 protein: CASSFLGQYGYTF. The CDR3 nucleotides read TGTGCCAGCAGTTTCTTGGGACAGTATGGCTACACCTTC.